Listed here is a single T cell receptor (beta chain). Its antigen remains unknown. This record comes from a study of beta chain features in type 1 diabetes. Study results and caveats: VDJ junctions sequenced from type 1 diabetes patients showed fewer insertions and more deletions. Shortening that was moderate but significant affected the TCRB CDR3s of Type 1 diabetes patients in all four CD4+ subsets.

Reverse transcription of all isolated RNA meant that expressed TCRB transcripts were sequenced. TCRdb's table, derived via immunoSEQ multiplex PCR, lists solely in-frame clones and lacks some. The data hold about 250,000 clones, with approximately 10% observed a single time. The CDR3 has 11 residues. Germline V gene lookup returns CDR1 LGHNA and CDR2 YNFKEQ. Trimming took off 0 bases at V and 12 bases at J, with 6 bases between the two ends. The authors took one heparinised blood draw, averaging about 116 mL, from each donor. Populations isolated by sorting all had purity greater than 95%. The sequencing sample was made of naive CD4+ T cells from blood. This sequence originates from a man aged 25 to 45 with type 1 diabetes. This chain connects TRBV4-2 to TRBJ2-1; D not certain. The CDR3: CASSQDYAQFF. The CDR3 region has the DNA TGTGCCAGCAGCCAAGACTATGCGCAGTTCTTC.